This T cell receptor beta chain emerged from a study of shared T cell receptors in the human thymus. This CDR3 spans 15 amino acids. CDR1 is KGHSH and CDR2 is LQKENI in the germline V gene. V shed 3 bases, J shed 2 bases, and the junction held 3 bases outside the gene matches. Produced via immunoSEQ multiplex PCR; TCRdb's table is partial and in-frame only. The data contain approximately 660,000 clones, around 89% of them singletons. These data were also filed under a second study, of human thymus T cells. This second report adds: Corrective surgery for congenital heart defects was being performed on the healthy Finnish infants who were the donors. Thymic samples were excised during corrective heart operations. An apparent bias in V and J gene usage was seen in thymic and blood repertoires.

This receptor was taken from a boy in the first two years of life with a congenital heart defect. This chain joins TRBV18 and TRBJ2-7; the match to TRBD2 covers 11 bases. The material sequenced was thymocytes. CDR3 DNA: TGTGCCAGCTCACCCGGGACTAGCGGCCCCTACGAGCAGTACTTC. It encodes CASSPGTSGPYEQYF.